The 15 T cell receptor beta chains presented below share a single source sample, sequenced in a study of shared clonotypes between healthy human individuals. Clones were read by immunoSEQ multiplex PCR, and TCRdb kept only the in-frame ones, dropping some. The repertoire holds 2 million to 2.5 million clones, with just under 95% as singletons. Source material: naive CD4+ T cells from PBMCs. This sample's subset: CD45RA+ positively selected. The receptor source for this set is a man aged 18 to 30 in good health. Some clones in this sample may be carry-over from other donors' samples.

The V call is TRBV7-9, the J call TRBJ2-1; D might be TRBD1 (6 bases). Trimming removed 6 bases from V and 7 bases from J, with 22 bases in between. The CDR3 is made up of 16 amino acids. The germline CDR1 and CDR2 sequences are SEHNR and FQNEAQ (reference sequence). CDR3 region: CASRHELGIRGNEQFF. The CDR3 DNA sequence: TGTGCCAGCAGACACGAGCTCGGAATCAGGGGAAATGAGCAGTTCTTC.

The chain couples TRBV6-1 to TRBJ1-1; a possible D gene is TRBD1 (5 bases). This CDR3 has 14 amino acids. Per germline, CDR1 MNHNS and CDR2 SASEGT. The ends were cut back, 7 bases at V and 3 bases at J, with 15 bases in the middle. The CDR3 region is CASNAAGWYTEAFF. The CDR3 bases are TGTGCCAGCAACGCTGCAGGGTGGTACACTGAAGCTTTCTTT.

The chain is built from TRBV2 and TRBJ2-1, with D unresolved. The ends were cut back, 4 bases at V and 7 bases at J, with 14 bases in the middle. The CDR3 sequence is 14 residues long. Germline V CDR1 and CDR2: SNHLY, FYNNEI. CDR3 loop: CASSGVVAWNEQFF. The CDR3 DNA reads TGTGCCAGCAGTGGGGTTGTGGCCTGGAATGAGCAGTTCTTC. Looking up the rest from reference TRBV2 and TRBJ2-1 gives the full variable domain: EPEVTQTPSHQVTQMGQEVILRCVPISNHLYFYWYRQILGQKVEFLVSFYNNEISEKSEIFDDQFSVERPDGSNFTLKIRSTKLEDSAMYFCASSGVVAWNEQFFGPGTRLTVL.

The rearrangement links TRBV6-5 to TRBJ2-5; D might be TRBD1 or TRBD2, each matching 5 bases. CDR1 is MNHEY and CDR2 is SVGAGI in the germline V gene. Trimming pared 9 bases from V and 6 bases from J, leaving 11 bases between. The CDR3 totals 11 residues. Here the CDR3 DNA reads TGTGCCAGTGGGACGGGAAAGACCCAGTACTTC. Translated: CASGTGKTQYF.

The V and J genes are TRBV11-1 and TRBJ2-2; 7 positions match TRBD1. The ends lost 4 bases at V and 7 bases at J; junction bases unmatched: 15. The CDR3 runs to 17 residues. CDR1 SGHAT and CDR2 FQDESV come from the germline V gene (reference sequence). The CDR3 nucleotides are TGTGCCAGCAGCTCAAGAGGGGGCACGGGCAGGGTCGGGGAGCTGTTTTTT. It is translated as CASSSRGGTGRVGELFF.

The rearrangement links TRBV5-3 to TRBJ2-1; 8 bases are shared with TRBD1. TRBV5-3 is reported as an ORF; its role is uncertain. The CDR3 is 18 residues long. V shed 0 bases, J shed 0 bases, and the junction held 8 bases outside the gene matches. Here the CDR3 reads CARSLDQGATISYNEQFF. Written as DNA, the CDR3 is TGTGCCAGAAGCTTGGATCAGGGGGCCACCATCTCCTACAATGAGCAGTTCTTC.

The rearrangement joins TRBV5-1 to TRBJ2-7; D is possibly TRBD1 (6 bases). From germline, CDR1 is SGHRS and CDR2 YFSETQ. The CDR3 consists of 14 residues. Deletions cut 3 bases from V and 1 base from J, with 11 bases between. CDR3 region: CASSYGQNSYEQYF. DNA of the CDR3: TGCGCCAGCAGCTACGGACAGAATTCCTACGAGCAGTACTTC. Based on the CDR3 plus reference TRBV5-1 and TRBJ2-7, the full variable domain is KAGVTQTPRYLIKTRGQQVTLSCSPISGHRSVSWYQQTPGQGLQFLFEYFSETQRNKGNFPGRFSGRQFSNSRSEMNVSTLELGDSALYLCASSYGQNSYEQYFGPGTRLTVT.

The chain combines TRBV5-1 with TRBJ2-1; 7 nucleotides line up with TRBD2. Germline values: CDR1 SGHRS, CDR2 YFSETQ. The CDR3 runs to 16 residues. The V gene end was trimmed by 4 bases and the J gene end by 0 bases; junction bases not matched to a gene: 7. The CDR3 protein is CASSPRGGSSYNEQFF. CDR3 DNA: TGCGCCAGCAGCCCGCGCGGGGGTAGCTCCTACAATGAGCAGTTCTTC.

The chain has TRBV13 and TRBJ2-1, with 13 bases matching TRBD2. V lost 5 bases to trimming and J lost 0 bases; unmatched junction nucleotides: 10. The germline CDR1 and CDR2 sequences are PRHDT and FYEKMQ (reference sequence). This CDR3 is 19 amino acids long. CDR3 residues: CASSALGLAGVGSYNEQFF. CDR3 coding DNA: TGTGCCAGCAGCGCCCTAGGACTAGCGGGAGTGGGCTCCTACAATGAGCAGTTCTTC.

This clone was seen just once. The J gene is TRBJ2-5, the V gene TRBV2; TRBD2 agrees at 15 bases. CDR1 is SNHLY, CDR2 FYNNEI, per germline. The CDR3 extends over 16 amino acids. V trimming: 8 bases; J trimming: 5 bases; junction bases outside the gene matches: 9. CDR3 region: CASGRTSGRVGETQYF. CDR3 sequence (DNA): TGTGCCAGCGGGCGGACTAGCGGGAGGGTTGGTGAGACCCAGTACTTC. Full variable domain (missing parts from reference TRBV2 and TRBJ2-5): EPEVTQTPSHQVTQMGQEVILRCVPISNHLYFYWYRQILGQKVEFLVSFYNNEISEKSEIFDDQFSVERPDGSNFTLKIRSTKLEDSAMYFCASGRTSGRVGETQYFGPGTRLLVL.

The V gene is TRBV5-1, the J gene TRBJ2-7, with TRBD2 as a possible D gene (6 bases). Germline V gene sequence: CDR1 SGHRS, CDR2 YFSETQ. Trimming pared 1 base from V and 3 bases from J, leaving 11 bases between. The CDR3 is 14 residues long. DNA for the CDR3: TGCGCCAGCAGCTTGATTGTGGGGGGCTACGAGCAGTACTTC. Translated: CASSLIVGGYEQYF.

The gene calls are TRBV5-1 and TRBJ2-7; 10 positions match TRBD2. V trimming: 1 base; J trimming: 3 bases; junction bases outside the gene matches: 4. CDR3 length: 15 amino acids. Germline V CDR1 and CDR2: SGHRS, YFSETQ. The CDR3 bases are TGCGCCAGCAGCTTGACGTCTAGCGGGAGCTACGAGCAGTACTTC. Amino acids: CASSLTSSGSYEQYF.

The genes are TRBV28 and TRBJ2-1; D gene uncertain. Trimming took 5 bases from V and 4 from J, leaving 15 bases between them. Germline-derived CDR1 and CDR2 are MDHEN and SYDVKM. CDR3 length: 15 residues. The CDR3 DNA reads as TGTGCCAGCAGTCCCTATAGAAGCAAATACAATGAGCAGTTCTTC. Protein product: CASSPYRSKYNEQFF.

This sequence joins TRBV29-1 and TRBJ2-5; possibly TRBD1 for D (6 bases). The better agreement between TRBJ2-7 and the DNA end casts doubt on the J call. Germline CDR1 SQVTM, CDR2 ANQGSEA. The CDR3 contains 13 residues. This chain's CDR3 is CSVARGLTYEQYF. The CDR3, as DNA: TGCAGCGTCGCCAGGGGTTTAACCTACGAGCAGTACTTC.

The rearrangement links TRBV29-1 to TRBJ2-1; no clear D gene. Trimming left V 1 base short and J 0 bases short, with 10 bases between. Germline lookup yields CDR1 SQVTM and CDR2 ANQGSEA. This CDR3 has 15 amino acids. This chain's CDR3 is CSVEGPTSSYNEQFF. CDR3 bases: TGCAGCGTTGAAGGGCCTACCAGCTCCTACAATGAGCAGTTCTTC.